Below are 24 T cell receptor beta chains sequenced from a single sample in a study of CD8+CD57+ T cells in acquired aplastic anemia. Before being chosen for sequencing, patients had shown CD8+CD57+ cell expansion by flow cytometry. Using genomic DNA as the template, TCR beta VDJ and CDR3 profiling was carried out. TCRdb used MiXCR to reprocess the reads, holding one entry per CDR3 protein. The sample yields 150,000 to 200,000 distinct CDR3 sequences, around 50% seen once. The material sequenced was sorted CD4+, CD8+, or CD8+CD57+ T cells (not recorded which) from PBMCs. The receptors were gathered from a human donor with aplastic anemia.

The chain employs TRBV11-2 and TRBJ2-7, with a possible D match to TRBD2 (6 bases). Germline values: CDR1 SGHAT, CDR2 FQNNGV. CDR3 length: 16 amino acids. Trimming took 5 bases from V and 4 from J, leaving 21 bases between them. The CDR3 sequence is CASSQGVPGLEYEQYF. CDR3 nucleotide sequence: TGTGCCAGCAGCCAGGGAGTCCCGGGACTTGAGTACGAGCAGTACTTC. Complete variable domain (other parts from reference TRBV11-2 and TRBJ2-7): EAGVAQSPRYKIIEKRQSVAFWCNPISGHATLYWYQQILGQGPKLLIQFQNNGVVDDSQLPKDRFSAERLKGVDSTLKIQPAKLEDSAVYLCASSQGVPGLEYEQYFGPGTRLTVT.

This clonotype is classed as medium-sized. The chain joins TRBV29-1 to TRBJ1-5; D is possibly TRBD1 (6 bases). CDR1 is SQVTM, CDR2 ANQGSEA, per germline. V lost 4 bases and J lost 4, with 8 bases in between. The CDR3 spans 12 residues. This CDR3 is CSVAGANQPQHF. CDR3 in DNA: TGCAGCGTTGCAGGGGCGAATCAGCCCCAGCATTTT.

CDR3 nucleotides: TGCAGTGCTAGAGACGGGAAGGGCCTTAATCAGCCCCAGCATTTT. It translates to CSARDGKGLNQPQHF. The genes are TRBV20-1 and TRBJ1-5; no firm D call. The ends were cut back, 0 bases at V and 4 bases at J, with 13 bases in the middle. CDR3 length: 15 residues. Germline V gene lookup returns CDR1 DFQATT and CDR2 SNEGSKA (reference sequence).

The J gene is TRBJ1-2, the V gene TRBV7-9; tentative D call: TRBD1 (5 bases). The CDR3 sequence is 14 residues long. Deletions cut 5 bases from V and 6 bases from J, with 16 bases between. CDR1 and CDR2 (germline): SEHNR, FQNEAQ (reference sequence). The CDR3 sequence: CASSPFRREDGYTF. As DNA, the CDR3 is TGTGCCAGCAGCCCGTTTCGCAGGGAAGATGGCTACACCTTC.

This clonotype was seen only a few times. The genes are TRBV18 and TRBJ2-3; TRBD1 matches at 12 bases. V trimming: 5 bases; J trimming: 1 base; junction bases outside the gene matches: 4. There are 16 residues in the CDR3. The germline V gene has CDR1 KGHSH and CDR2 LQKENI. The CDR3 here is CASSGGTGGRTDTQYF. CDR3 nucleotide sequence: TGTGCCAGCTCAGGGGGGACAGGGGGCCGCACAGATACGCAGTATTTT.

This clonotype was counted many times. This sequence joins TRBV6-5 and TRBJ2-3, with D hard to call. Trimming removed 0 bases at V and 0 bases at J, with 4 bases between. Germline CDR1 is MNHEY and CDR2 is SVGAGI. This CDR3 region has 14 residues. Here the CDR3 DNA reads TGTGCCAGCAGTTACTCTGCGAGCACAGATACGCAGTATTTT. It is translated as CASSYSASTDTQYF.

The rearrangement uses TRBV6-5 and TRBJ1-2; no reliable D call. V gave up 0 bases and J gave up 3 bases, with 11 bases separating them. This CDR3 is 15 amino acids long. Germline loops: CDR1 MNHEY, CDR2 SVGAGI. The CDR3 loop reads CASSYSQAFDYGYTF. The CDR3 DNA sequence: TGTGCCAGCAGTTACTCGCAAGCCTTTGACTATGGCTACACCTTC.

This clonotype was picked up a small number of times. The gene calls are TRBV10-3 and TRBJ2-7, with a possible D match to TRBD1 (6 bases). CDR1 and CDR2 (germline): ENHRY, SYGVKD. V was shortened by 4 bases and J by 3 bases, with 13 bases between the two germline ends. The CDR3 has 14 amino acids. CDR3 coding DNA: TGTGCCATCAGTGGCCGGGGCAGGGGCTACGAGCAGTACTTC. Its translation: CAISGRGRGYEQYF.

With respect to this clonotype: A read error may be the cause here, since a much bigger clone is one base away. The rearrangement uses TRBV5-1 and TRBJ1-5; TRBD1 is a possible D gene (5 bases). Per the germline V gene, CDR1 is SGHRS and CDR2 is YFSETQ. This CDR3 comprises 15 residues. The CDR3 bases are TGCGCCAGCGGCTTGTCCGGGGACAGCAATCAGCCCCAGCATTTT. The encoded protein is CASGLSGDSNQPQHF. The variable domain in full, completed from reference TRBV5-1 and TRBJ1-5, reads KAGVTQTPRYLIKTRGQQVTLSCSPISGHRSVSWYQQTPGQGLQFLFEYFSETQRNKGNFPGRFSGRQFSNSRSEMNVSTLELGDSALYLCASGLSGDSNQPQHFGDGTRLSIL.

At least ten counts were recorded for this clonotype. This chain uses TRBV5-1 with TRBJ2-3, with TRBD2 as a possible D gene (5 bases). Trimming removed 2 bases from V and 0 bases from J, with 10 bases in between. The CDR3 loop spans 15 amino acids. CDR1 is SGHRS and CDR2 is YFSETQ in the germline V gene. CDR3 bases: TGCGCCAGCAGCTTCAAGACTATTAGCACAGATACGCAGTATTTT. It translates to CASSFKTISTDTQYF.

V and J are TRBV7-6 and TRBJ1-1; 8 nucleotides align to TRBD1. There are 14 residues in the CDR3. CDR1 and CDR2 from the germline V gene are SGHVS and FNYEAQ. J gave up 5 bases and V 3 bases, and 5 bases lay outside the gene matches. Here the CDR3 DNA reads TGTGCCAGCAGCTTTTCGACAGGGGAAACTGAAGCTTTCTTT. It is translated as CASSFSTGETEAFF.

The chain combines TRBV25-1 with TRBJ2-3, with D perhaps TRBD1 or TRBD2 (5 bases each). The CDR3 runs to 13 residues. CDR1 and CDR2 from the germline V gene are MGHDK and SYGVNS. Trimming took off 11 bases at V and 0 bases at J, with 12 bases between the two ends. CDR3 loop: CAAPGRSTDTQYF. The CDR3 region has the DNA TGTGCCGCCCCGGGACGGAGCACAGATACGCAGTATTTT.

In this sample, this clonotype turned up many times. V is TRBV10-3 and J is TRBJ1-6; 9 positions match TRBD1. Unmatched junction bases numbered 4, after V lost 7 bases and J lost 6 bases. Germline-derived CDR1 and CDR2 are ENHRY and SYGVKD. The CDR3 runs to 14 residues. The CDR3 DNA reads TGTGCCATCACCCCGGGACAGGGTAATTCACCCCTCCACTTT. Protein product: CAITPGQGNSPLHF.

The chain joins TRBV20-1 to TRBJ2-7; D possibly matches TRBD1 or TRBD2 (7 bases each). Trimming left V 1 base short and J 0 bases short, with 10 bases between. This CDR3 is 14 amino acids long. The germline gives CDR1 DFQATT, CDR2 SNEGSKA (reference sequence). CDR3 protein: CSARVRGGSYEQYF. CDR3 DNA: TGCAGTGCTAGAGTCAGGGGGGGCTCCTACGAGCAGTACTTC.

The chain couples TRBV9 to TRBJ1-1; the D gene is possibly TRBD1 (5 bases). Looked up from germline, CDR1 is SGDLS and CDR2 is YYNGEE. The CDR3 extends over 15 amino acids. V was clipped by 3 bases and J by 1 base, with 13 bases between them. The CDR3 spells CASSGAAGSNTEAFF. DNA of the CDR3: TGTGCCAGCAGCGGGGCCGCAGGGTCGAACACTGAAGCTTTCTTT.

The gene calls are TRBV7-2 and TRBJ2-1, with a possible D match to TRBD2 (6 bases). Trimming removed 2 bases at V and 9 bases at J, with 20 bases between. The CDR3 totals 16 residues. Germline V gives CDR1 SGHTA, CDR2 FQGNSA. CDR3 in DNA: TGTGCCAGCAGCTTATCGGGCGGGACGTCCATTGGTGAGCAGTTCTTC. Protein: CASSLSGGTSIGEQFF.

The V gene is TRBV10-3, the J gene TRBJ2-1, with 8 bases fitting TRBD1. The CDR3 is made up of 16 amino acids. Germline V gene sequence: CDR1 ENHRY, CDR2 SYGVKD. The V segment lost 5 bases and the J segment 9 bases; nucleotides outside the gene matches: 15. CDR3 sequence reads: CAISKEARGQVGEQFF. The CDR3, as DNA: TGTGCCATCAGTAAGGAAGCCAGGGGGCAAGTTGGTGAGCAGTTCTTC.

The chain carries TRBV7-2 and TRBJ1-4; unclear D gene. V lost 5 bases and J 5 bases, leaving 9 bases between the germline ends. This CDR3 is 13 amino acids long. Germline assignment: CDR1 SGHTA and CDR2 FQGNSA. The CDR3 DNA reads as TGTGCCAGCAGCCTTAAGTTCAATGAAAAACTGTTTTTT. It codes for CASSLKFNEKLFF. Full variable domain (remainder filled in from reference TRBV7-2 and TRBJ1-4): GAGVSQSPSNKVTEKGKDVELRCDPISGHTALYWYRQSLGQGLEFLIYFQGNSAPDKSGLPSDRFSAERTGGSVSTLTIQRTQQEDSAVYLCASSLKFNEKLFFGSGTQLSVL.

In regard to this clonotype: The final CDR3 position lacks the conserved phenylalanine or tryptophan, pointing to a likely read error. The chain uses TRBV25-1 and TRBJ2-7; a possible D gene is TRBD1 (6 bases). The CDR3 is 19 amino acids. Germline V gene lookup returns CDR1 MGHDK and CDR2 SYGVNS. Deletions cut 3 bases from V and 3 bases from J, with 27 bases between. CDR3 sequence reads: CASSDLDPANRDRGYEQYS. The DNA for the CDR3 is TGTGCCAGCAGTGACTTGGACCCCGCGAACAGGGATCGAGGCTACGAGCAGTACTCC.

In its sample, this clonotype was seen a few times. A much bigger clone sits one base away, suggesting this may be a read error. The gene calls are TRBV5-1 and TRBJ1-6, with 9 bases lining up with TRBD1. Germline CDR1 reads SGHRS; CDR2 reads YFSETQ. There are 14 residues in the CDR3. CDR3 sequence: CASSWDRDNSPLRF. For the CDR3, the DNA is TGCGCCAGCAGCTGGGACAGGGATAATTCACCCCTCCGCTTT.

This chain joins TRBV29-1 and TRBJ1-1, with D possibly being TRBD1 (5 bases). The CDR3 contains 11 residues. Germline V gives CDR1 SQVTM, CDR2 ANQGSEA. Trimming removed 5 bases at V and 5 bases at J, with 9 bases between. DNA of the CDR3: TGCAGCGTTCCAGGGAATACTGAAGCTTTCTTT. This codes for CSVPGNTEAFF.

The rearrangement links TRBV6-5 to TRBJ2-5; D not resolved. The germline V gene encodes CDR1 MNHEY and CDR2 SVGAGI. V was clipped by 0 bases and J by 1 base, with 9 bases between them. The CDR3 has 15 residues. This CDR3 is CASSYSGLPQETQYF. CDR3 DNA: TGTGCCAGCAGTTACTCAGGGCTGCCCCAAGAGACCCAGTACTTC.

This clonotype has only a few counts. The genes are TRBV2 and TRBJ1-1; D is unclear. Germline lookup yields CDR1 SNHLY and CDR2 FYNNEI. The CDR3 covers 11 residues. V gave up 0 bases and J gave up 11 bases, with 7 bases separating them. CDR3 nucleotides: TGTGCCAGCAGTGAAGCGCGCCCGGCTTTCTTT. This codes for CASSEARPAFF.

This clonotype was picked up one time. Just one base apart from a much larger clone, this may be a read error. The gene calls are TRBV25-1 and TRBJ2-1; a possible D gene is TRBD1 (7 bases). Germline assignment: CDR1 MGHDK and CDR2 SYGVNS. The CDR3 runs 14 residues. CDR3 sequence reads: CASSFQGGRNEQSF. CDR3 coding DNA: TGTGCCAGCAGCTTTCAGGGGGGCCGCAATGAGCAGTCCTTC.